This is a list of T cell receptor beta chains from one sample in a study of T cell repertoires in cytomegalovirus infection. Antigens of these TCRs are unknown. TCRdb recomputed calls from the reads with MiXCR, one row per CDR3 protein. This sample carries nearly 700,000 distinct CDR3 sequences, 30% to 40% of them seen once, and the ten largest clones take roughly 20%. This specimen consisted of cultured PBMCs, obtained from culture after CMV antigen stimulation. These receptors came from a human donor in good health (CMV status not recorded). Some clones in this sample may be carry-over from other donors' samples. CDR3s include the opening cysteine and the closing phenylalanine or tryptophan. The D gene is left open where the match is weak. Not every row has a clone size; where given, it reads once, few, many or a size class.

>TRBJ2-3|many|TRBV7-2|14|NA
TGTGCCAGCAGCTTGGGGATAGGCACAGATACGCAGTATTTT
CASSLGIGTDTQYF
>TRBJ2-5|NA|TRBV6-1|13|TRBD1
TGTGCCAGCGAGAGGACAGGGGGCGAGACCCAGTACTTC
CASERTGGETQYF
>TRBJ1-4|few|TRBV29-1|12|NA
TGCAGCGTTCCCGGGATTGGGGAAAAACTGTTTTTT
CSVPGIGEKLFF
>TRBJ2-5|NA|TRBV7-8|17|TRBD2
TGTGCCAGCAGCTCTACATTCCGGACTAGCGGGTTGGAGACCCAGTACTTC
CASSSTFRTSGLETQYF
>TRBJ1-5|NA|TRBV20-1|13|NA
TGCAGTGCTGAAAACAGGGACGAGCAGCCCCAGCATTTT
CSAENRDEQPQHF
>TRBJ2-4|few|TRBV7-2|11|NA
TGTGCCAGCAGCTATGGAAACATTCAGTACTTC
CASSYGNIQYF
>TRBJ1-4|NA|TRBV10-3|14|NA
TGTGCCATCAGTGAGTCGTTGGTTAATGAAAAACTGTTTTTT
CAISESLVNEKLFF
>TRBJ1-6|few|TRBV6-1|14|NA
TGTGCCAGCAGAGGGTGGCAGGGTAATTCACCCCTCCACTTT
CASRGWQGNSPLHF
>TRBJ2-4|few|TRBV12-3/TRBV12-4|12|TRBD1
TGTGCCAGCAGTCTAGGACAGGGACTTCAGTACTTC
CASSLGQGLQYF
>TRBJ1-3|few|TRBV12-3/TRBV12-4|16|NA
TGTGCCAGCAGTTTTGCGGCGGCTCGCTCTGGAAACACCATATATTTT
CASSFAAARSGNTIYF
>TRBJ2-1|few|TRBV7-2|16|NA
TGTGCCAGCAGCTTAGAGGGTAGCGGCTCCTACAATGAGCAGTTCTTC
CASSLEGSGSYNEQFF
>TRBJ1-1|few|TRBV6-1|15|NA
TGTGCCAGCAGTTCCCAGGGGACAACGGGCACTGAAGCTTTCTTT
CASSSQGTTGTEAFF
>TRBJ2-3|NA|TRBV14|15|TRBD2
TGTGCCAGCAGCCAGGCCGGGACTAGATCTGATACGCAGTATTTT
CASSQAGTRSDTQYF
>TRBJ2-1|NA|TRBV20-1|16|TRBD2
TGCAGTGCTAGCGTGGCTAGCGGGAGGGCCTACAATGAGCAGTTCTTC
CSASVASGRAYNEQFF
>TRBJ1-5|many|TRBV7-2|14|NA
TGTGCCAGCAGCTTAGAATGGGGTAGTCAGCCCCAGCATTTT
CASSLEWGSQPQHF